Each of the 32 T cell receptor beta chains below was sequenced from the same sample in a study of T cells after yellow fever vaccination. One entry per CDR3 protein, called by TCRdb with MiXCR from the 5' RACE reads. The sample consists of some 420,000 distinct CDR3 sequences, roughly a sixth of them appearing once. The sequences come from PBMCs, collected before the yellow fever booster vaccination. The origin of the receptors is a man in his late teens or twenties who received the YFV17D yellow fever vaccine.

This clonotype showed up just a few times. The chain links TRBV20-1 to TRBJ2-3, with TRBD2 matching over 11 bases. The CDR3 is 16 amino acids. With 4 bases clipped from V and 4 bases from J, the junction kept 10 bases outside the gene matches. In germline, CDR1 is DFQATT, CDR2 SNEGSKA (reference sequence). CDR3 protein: CSATPLAGGRADTQYF. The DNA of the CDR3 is TGCAGTGCTACCCCCTTAGCGGGGGGGCGGGCAGATACGCAGTATTTT.

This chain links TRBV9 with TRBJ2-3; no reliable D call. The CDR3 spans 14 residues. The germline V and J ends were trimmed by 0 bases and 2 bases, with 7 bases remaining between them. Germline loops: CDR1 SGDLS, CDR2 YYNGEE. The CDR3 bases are TGTGCCAGCAGCGTAGCCCCCCTCACAGATACGCAGTATTTT. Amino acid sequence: CASSVAPLTDTQYF.

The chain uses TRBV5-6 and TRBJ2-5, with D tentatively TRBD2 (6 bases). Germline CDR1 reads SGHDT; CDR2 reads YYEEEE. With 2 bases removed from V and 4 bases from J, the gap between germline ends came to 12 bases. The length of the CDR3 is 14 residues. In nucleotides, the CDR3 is TGTGCCAGCAGCTTTGGGGGGAAGACAGAGACCCAGTACTTC. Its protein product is CASSFGGKTETQYF. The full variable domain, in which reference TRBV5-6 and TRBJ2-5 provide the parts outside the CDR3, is DAGVTQSPTHLIKTRGQQVTLRCSPKSGHDTVSWYQQALGQGPQFIFQYYEEEERQRGNFPDRFSGHQFPNYSSELNVNALLLGDSALYLCASSFGGKTETQYFGPGTRLLVL.

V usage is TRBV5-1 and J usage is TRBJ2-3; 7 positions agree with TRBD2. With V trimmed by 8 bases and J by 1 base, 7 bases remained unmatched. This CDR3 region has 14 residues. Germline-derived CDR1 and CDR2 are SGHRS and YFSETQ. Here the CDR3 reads CASGGGEGTDTQYF. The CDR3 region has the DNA TGCGCCAGTGGCGGGGGTGAAGGCACAGATACGCAGTATTTT.

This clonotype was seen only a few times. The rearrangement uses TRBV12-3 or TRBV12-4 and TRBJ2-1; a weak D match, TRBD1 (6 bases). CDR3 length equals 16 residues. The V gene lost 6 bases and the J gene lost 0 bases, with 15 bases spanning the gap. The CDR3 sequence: CASRSRGPSSYNEQFF. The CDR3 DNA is TGTGCCAGCAGGTCCAGGGGACCCAGCTCCTACAATGAGCAGTTCTTC.

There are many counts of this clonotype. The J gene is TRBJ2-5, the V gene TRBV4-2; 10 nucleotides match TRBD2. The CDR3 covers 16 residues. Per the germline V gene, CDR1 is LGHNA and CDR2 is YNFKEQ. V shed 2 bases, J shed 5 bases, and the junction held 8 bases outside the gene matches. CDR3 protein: CASSQLSGGAAETQYF. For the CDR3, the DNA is TGTGCCAGCAGCCAATTGAGCGGGGGGGCCGCCGAGACCCAGTACTTC.

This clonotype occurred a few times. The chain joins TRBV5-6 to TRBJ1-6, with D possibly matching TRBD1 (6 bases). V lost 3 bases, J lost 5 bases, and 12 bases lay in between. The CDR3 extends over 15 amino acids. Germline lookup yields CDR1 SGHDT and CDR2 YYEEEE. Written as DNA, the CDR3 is TGTGCCAGCAGCTCACGGGACACTCATAATTCACCCCTCCACTTT. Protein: CASSSRDTHNSPLHF.

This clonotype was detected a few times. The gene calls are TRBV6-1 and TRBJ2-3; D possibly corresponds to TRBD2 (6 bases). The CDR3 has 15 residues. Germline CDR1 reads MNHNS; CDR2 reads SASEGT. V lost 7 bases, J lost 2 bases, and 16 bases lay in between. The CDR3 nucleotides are TGTGCCAGCACCTCCTGGAGGGGAGCCACAGATACGCAGTATTTT. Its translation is CASTSWRGATDTQYF.

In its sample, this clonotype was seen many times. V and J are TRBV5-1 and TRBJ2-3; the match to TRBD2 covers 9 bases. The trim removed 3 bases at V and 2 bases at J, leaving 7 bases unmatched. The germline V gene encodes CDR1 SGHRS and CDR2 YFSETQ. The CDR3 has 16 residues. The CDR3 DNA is TGCGCCAGCAGCTCGCTTAGCGGGGGCCTCACAGATACGCAGTATTTT. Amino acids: CASSSLSGGLTDTQYF.

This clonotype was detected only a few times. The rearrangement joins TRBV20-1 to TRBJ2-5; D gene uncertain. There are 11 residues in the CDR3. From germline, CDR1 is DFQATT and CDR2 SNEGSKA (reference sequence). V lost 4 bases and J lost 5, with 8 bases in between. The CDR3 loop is CSANVRETQYF. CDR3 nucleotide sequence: TGCAGTGCTAACGTACGGGAGACCCAGTACTTC.

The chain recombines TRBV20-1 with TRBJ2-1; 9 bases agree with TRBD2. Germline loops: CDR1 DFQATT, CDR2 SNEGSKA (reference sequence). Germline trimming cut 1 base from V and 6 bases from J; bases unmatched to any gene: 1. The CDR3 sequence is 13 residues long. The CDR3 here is CSARGTSANEQFF. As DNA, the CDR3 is TGCAGTGCTAGAGGGACTAGCGCCAATGAGCAGTTCTTC.

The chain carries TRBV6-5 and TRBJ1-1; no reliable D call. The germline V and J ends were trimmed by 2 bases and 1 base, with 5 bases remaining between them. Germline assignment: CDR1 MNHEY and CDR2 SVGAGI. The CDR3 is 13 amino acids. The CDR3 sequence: CASSYNQNTEAFF. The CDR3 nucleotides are TGTGCCAGCAGTTACAACCAGAACACTGAAGCTTTCTTT.

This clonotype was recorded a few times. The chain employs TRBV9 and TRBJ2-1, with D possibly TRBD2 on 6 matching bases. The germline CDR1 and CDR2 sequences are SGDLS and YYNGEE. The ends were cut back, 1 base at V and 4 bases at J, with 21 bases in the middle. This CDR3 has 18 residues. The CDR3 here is CASSVRPNFAGLYNEQFF. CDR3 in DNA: TGTGCCAGCAGCGTACGGCCTAACTTCGCGGGGCTGTACAATGAGCAGTTCTTC.

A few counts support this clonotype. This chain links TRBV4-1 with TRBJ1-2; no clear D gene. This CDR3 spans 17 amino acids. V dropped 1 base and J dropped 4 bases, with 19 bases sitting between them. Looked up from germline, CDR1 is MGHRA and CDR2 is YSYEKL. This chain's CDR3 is CASSQGLSDWTGYGYTF. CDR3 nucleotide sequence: TGCGCCAGCAGCCAAGGTCTATCGGATTGGACGGGCTATGGCTACACCTTC.

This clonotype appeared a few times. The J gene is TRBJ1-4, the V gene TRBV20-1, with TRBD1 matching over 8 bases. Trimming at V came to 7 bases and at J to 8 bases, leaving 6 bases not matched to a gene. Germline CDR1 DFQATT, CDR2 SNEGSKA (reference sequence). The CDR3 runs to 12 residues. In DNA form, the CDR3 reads TGCAGTGGACAGGGGCAGCCCGAAAAACTGTTTTTT. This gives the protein CSGQGQPEKLFF.

As DNA, the CDR3 is TGTGCCAGCAGCTGGACAGGGTATGAGCAGTTCTTC. Protein sequence: CASSWTGYEQFF. The chain uses TRBV7-2 and TRBJ2-1; 8 nucleotides agree with TRBD1. V lost 4 bases to trimming and J lost 8 bases; unmatched junction nucleotides: 1. CDR1 and CDR2 from the germline V gene are SGHTA and FQGNSA. The CDR3 length is 12 residues.

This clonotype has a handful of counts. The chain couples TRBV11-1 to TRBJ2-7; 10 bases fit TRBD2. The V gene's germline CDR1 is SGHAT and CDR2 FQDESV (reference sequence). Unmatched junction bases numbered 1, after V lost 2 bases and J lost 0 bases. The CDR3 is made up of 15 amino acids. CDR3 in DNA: TGTGCCAGCAGCTTATTAGCGGGGGGCTCCTACGAGCAGTACTTC. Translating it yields CASSLLAGGSYEQYF.

CDR3 sequence: CASSLGLAGAYNEQFF. Written as DNA, the CDR3 is TGCGCCAGCAGCTTGGGGCTAGCGGGAGCCTACAATGAGCAGTTCTTC. The rearrangement links TRBV5-1 to TRBJ2-1, with 10 nucleotides matching TRBD2. Germline V gene sequence: CDR1 SGHRS, CDR2 YFSETQ. The CDR3 covers 16 residues. The trim removed 0 bases at V and 2 bases at J, leaving 2 bases unmatched. The full variable domain, in which reference TRBV5-1 and TRBJ2-1 provide the parts outside the CDR3, is KAGVTQTPRYLIKTRGQQVTLSCSPISGHRSVSWYQQTPGQGLQFLFEYFSETQRNKGNFPGRFSGRQFSNSRSEMNVSTLELGDSALYLCASSLGLAGAYNEQFFGPGTRLTVL.

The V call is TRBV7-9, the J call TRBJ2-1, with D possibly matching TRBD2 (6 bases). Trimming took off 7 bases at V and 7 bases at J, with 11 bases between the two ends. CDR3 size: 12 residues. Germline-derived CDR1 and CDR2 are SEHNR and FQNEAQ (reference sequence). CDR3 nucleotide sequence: TGTGCCAGCACCTGGAGGGAGAATGAGCAGTTCTTC. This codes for CASTWRENEQFF.

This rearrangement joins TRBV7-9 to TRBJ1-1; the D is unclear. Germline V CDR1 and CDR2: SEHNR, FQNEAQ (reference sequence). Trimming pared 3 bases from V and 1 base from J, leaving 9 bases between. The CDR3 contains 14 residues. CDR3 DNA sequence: TGTGCCAGCAGCTTGCTGGGGAGGAACACTGAAGCTTTCTTT. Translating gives CASSLLGRNTEAFF.

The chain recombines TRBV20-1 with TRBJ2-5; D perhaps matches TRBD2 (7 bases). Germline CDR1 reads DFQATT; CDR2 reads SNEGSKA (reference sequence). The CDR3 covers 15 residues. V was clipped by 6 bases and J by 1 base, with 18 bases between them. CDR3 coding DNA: TGCAGTGCGGTGCTAGGGGGGGGAACCCAAGAGACCCAGTACTTC. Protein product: CSAVLGGGTQETQYF.

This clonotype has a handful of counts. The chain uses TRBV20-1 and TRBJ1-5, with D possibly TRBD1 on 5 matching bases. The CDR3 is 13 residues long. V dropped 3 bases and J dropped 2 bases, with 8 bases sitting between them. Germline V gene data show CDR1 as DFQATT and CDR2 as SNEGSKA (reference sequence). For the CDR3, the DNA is TGCAGTGCTAGGAGCAGGGGCAATCAGCCCCAGCATTTT. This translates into CSARSRGNQPQHF.

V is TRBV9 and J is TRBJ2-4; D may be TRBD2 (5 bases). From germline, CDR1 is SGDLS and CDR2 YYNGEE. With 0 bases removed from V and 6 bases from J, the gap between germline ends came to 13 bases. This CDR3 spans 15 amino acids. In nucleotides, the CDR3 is TGTGCCAGCAGCGTAGTAGCGTCAGAAGGAAACATTCAGTACTTC. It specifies CASSVVASEGNIQYF.

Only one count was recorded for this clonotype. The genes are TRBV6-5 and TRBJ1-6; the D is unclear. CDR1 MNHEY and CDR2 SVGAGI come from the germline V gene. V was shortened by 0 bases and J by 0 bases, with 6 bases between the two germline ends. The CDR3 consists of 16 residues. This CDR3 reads CASSYSHNSYNSPLHF. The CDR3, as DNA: TGTGCCAGCAGTTACTCGCACAACTCCTATAATTCACCCCTCCACTTT.

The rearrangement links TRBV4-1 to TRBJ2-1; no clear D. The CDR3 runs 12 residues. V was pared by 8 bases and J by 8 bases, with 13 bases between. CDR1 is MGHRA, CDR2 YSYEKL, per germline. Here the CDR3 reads CASGYGSYEQFF. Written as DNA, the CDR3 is TGCGCCAGCGGCTATGGCAGTTATGAGCAGTTCTTC.

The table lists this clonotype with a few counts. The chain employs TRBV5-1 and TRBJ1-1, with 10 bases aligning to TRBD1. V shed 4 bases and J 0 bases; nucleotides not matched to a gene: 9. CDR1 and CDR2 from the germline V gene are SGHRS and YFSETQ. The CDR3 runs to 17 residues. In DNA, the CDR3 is TGCGCCAGCAGCGCAGGACAGGGGGGCGAAGTGAACACTGAAGCTTTCTTT. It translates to CASSAGQGGEVNTEAFF.

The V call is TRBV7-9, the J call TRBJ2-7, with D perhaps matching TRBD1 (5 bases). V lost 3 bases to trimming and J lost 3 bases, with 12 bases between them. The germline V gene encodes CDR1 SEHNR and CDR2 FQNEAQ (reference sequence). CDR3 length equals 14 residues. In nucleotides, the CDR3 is TGTGCCAGCAGCTTGGCAGGGTACAACTACGAGCAGTACTTC. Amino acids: CASSLAGYNYEQYF.

Written as DNA, the CDR3 is TGTGCCAGCAGCTTAGGCCTGACAGGGAGTACAGATACGCAGTATTTT. This translates into CASSLGLTGSTDTQYF. The genes are TRBV11-2 and TRBJ2-3; 7 bases map to TRBD1. The V gene's germline CDR1 is SGHAT and CDR2 FQNNGV. The CDR3 sequence is 16 residues long. V trimming: 1 base; J trimming: 3 bases; junction bases outside the gene matches: 7.

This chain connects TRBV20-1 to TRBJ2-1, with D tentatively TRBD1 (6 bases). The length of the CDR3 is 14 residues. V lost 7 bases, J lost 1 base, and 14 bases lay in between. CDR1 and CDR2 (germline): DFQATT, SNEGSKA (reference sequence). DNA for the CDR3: TGCAGTGGCAAGGGGACAACATCCTACAATGAGCAGTTCTTC. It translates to CSGKGTTSYNEQFF.

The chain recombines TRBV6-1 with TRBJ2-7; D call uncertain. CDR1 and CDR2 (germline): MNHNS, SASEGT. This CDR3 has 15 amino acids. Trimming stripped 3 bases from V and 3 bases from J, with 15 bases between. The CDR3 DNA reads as TGTGCCAGCAGTGACCGCATTGGGATCAGCTACGAGCAGTACGTC. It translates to CASSDRIGISYEQYV.

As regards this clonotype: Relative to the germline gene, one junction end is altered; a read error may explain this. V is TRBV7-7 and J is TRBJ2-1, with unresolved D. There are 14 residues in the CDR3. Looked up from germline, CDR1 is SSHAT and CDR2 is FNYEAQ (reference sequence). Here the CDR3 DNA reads TGTGCTAGCAGCTTAGTGTGGGCAGACAATGAGCAGTTCTTC. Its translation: CASSLVWADNEQFF.

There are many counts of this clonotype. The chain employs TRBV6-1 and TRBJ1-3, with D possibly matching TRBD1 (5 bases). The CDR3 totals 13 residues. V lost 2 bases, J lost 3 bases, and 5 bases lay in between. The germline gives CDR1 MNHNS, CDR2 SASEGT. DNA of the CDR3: TGTGCCAGCAGTGAACAGGGTGGAAACACCATATATTTT. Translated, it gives CASSEQGGNTIYF.